The 9 T cell receptor delta chains presented below share a single source sample, sequenced in a study of DNA immune sequencing with unique molecular identifiers. Genomic DNA underwent 32-plex PCR targeting all 8 TRDV and 4 TRDJ genes. In around 3 barcoding PCR cycles, molecules received a 12-nucleotide UMI, then adapter PCR followed. TCRdb re-called the multiplex PCR reads using CATT. The sample has some 250 delta-chain clones, about 14% seen once. Material for sequencing was buffy coat blood. The source is a human donor in good health.

This clone is labeled large. The chain links TRDV2 to TRDJ1, with D unclear. This CDR3 comprises 14 residues. Between the trimmed V and J ends, which lost 1 base and 3 bases, there was a span of 11 bases. In germline, CDR1 is GEAIGNYY, CDR2 EKD. The CDR3 loop is CACDTMSRPDKLIF. In DNA, the CDR3 is TGTGCCTGTGACACGATGTCCCGCCCCGATAAACTCATCTTT.

Concerning this clone: A much bigger clone sits one base away, suggesting this may be a read error. The V gene is TRDV2, the J gene TRDJ1; 7 nucleotides align to TRDD3. CDR3 size: 16 residues. Germline CDR1 GEAIGNYY, CDR2 EKD. The CDR3 region has the DNA TGTGCCTGTGACACCGTGGGGATAGGGAACACCGATAATCTCATCTTT. It is translated as CACDTVGIGNTDNLIF.

This clone was picked up a small number of times. This sequence is one base from a far larger clone and is likely a read error. The same CDR3 also results from other DNA sequences found in this sample. V and J are TRDV1 and TRDJ1, with D maybe TRDD3 (6 bases). TCRdb lists no J gene, so it was determined here by aligning the DNA to germline. The CDR3 length is 24 residues. CDR1 is TSWWSYY and CDR2 is QGS in the germline V gene. Trimming took off 4 bases at V and 0 bases at J, with 39 bases between the two ends. The CDR3 sequence: CALGVSPLGPGDTSTPPYTDKLIF. DNA of the CDR3: TGTGCTCTTGGGGTGTCCCCCCTTGGCCCTGGTGATACGAGTACCCCTCCGTACACCGATAAACTCATCTTT.

This chain links TRDV1 with TRDJ2, with 10 bases fitting TRDD3. The J gene, left out of TCRdb, was set here by checking the DNA against germline. CDR3 length: 24 amino acids. J lost 12 bases, V lost 1 base, and 35 bases had no gene match. The germline V gene encodes CDR1 TSWWSYY and CDR2 QGS. In DNA form, the CDR3 reads TGTGCTCTTGGGGAACGGGCCTACACGGTACTGGGGGATGTCTGTCGATGGTACACCGATAAACTCTTCTTT. Translation gives CALGERAYTVLGDVCRWYTDKLFF.

This clone is termed medium-sized. This chain uses TRDV2 with TRDJ1; 7 bases are a match to TRDD3. The V gene's germline CDR1 is GEAIGNYY and CDR2 EKD. The CDR3 contains 19 residues. The V and J ends lost 4 bases and 1 base, in that order; junction bases with no gene match: 20. Written as DNA, the CDR3 is TGTGCCTGTGATACCATTCTACCGGGGGATCGCCCTATCACCGATAAACTCATCTTT. Its protein product is CACDTILPGDRPITDKLIF.

By share of the sample, this clone is large (0.1 to 1%). The genes are TRDV2 and TRDJ1; 8 positions match TRDD3. Per germline, CDR1 GEAIGNYY and CDR2 EKD. V dropped 4 bases and J dropped 0; count of bases not matched to a gene: 9. CDR3 length: 16 residues. This CDR3 is CACDVLGAAYTDKLIF. The CDR3 coding sequence is TGTGCCTGTGATGTACTGGGGGCCGCGTACACCGATAAACTCATCTTT.

This clone is large within its sample. The V call is TRDV2, the J call TRDJ1; 10 bases fit TRDD3. Trimming removed 0 bases from V and 10 bases from J; junction bases left unmatched: 10. CDR3 length equals 15 residues. Germline CDR1 reads GEAIGNYY; CDR2 reads EKD. The CDR3 coding sequence is TGTGCCTGTGACACCGTTGGCCCGGGGGATACGGGACTCATCTTT. Its translation is CACDTVGPGDTGLIF.

V usage is TRDV2 and J usage is TRDJ1; weak D call: TRDD3 (6 bases). CDR3 size: 19 residues. Looked up from germline, CDR1 is GEAIGNYY and CDR2 is EKD. The V gene lost 0 bases and the J gene lost 0 bases, with 22 bases spanning the gap. This chain's CDR3 is CACDTVSRRGEEYTDKLIF. Here the CDR3 DNA reads TGTGCCTGTGACACCGTTTCGCGAAGGGGGGAGGAGTACACCGATAAACTCATCTTT.

This clone was found a few times. This may come from a read error, since a much larger clone is one base off. The same CDR3 is also encoded by other DNA sequences in this sample. The V and J genes are TRDV2 and TRDJ1, with D hard to call. The CDR3 loop spans 15 amino acids. The V end was cut by 3 bases, the J end by 2 bases, with 15 bases between. Germline CDR1 and CDR2: GEAIGNYY and EKD. The CDR3 DNA follows: TGTGCCTGTGACTCACTCACGGGGCGAACCGATAAACTCATCTTT. This translates into CACDSLTGRTDKLIF.